This T cell receptor (beta chain) is from a study of regulatory T cells in long-lasting Graves disease. Sample time point: persistent/refractory GD, antithyroid drugs over 5 years with positive TRAb. After RNA was extracted from PBMCs, the TCR library was made from it. To make TCR beta libraries, researchers used iRepertoire HTBI primers and Arm-PCR of CDR3 regions. MiXCR, applied by TCRdb to the multiplex PCR reads, yields one record per CDR3 protein. The sample contains 350,000 to 450,000 distinct CDR3 sequences, 20% of which appear only once. The CDR3 loop spans 14 amino acids. Germline assignment: CDR1 MNHEY and CDR2 SMNVEV (reference sequence). V gave up 6 bases and J gave up 3 bases, with 9 bases separating them. This clonotype has at least ten counts.

The chain uses TRBV27 and TRBJ1-6, with a weak D call TRBD1 (6 bases). The TCR originated in a female donor with Graves disease. This specimen consisted of peripheral blood mononuclear cells (PBMCs), obtained when the disease was refractory, from a patient treated with antithyroid drugs. The chain's CDR3 is CASRSDSYNSPLHF. CDR3 nucleotides: TGTGCCAGCAGATCGGACAGCTATAATTCACCCCTCCACTTT.